This paragraph reports one T cell receptor (beta chain). Its antigen remains unknown. This record belongs to a study of T cell repertoires in cytomegalovirus infection. TCRdb processed the reads anew with MiXCR; each CDR3 protein has one entry. The sample yields roughly 990,000 distinct CDR3 sequences, 30% to 40% seen once. Sample: cultured CD8+ T cells from PBMCs, taken from culture after CMV antigen stimulation. The TCR sequence derives from a human donor in good health (CMV status not recorded). Some clones in this sample may be carry-over from other donors' samples.

CDR3 in DNA: TGTGCCAGCAGCTTAGTAATAGGGGGCAACTATGGCTACACCTTC. Protein sequence: CASSLVIGGNYGYTF. This chain joins TRBV7-6 and TRBJ1-2, with 7 nucleotides matching TRBD1. Germline lookup yields CDR1 SGHVS and CDR2 FNYEAQ. V gave up 1 base and J gave up 2 bases; unmatched junction bases: 4. This CDR3 is 15 amino acids long.